The text below deals with one T cell receptor beta chain. Antigen specificity is unknown. The source of the sample is a study of T cell clones after liver transplantation. About the research overall: A pre-transplant mixed lymphocyte reaction with TCRbeta sequencing defined graft-donor-reactive clones followed in post-transplant blood. Study-wide findings and caveats: Compared with third party-reactive sequences, donor-reactive ones declined more, independent of withdrawal success.

Germline-derived CDR1 and CDR2 are MDHEN and SYDVKM. With 3 bases removed from V and 4 bases from J, the gap between germline ends came to 12 bases. This CDR3 comprises 14 residues. Assay: immunoSEQ multiplex PCR; the TCRdb copy retains only in-frame clones and omits some. The data hold approximately 100,000 clones, with more than 75% observed a single time. Thawed unstimulated PBMCs were FACS-sorted by CD3, CD4 and CD8 into two populations. The rearrangement uses TRBV28 and TRBJ1-2; a possible D gene is TRBD1 (5 bases). The TCR sequence derives from a human donor who received a liver transplant. The material sequenced was CD4+ T cells from blood, taken before liver transplant. The CDR3 here is CASSFGGKGYGYTF. CDR3 in DNA: TGTGCCAGCAGTTTCGGGGGGAAAGGCTATGGCTACACCTTC.